The 22 T cell receptor beta chains below were found in one sample sequenced in a study of regulatory T cells in long-lasting Graves disease. To make TCR beta libraries, researchers used iRepertoire HTBI primers and Arm-PCR of CDR3 regions. TCRdb re-called the multiplex PCR reads through MiXCR, storing one row per CDR3 protein. Of 300,000 to 400,000 distinct CDR3 sequences listed, roughly a fifth are singletons. Noted time point: persistent/refractory GD, antithyroid drugs over 5 years with positive TRAb. Generation of the TCR library employed RNA extracted from PBMCs. The material was peripheral blood mononuclear cells (PBMCs), obtained when the disease was refractory, from a patient treated with antithyroid drugs. The receptors come from a female donor with Graves disease.

This clonotype has ten or more counts. CDR3 nucleotide sequence: TGTGCCACCAGCAGAGACAGGGGAGTTGGGGAGACCCAGTACTTC. It is translated as CATSRDRGVGETQYF. The V and J genes are TRBV15 and TRBJ2-5, with D perhaps TRBD1 (6 bases). The CDR3 spans 15 residues. Germline V gene lookup returns CDR1 LNHNV and CDR2 YYDKDF (reference sequence). Trimming shortened V by 0 bases and J by 5 bases, and 13 bases separated the two germline ends.

The rearrangement uses TRBV6-1 and TRBJ2-2, with D possibly TRBD1 on 6 matching bases. The CDR3 contains 15 residues. V gave up 3 bases and J gave up 0 bases, with 8 bases separating them. The V gene's germline CDR1 is MNHNS and CDR2 SASEGT. The CDR3 is CASSDQGPNTGELFF. In DNA, the CDR3 is TGTGCCAGCAGTGATCAGGGGCCGAACACCGGGGAGCTGTTTTTT.

This clonotype was counted ten times or more. The V and J genes are TRBV27 and TRBJ2-7, with D possibly being TRBD1 (6 bases). Per germline, CDR1 MNHEY and CDR2 SMNVEV (reference sequence). This CDR3 is built from 14 residues. Between the trimmed V and J ends, which lost 2 bases and 2 bases, there was a span of 10 bases. The CDR3 region is CASSLGGSAYEQYF. The CDR3, as DNA: TGTGCCAGCAGTTTAGGGGGCTCAGCCTACGAGCAGTACTTC.

The chain uses TRBV19 and TRBJ2-7; a possible D gene is TRBD2 (7 bases). Trimming removed 6 bases from V and 5 bases from J, with 26 bases in between. Germline V lookup: CDR1 LNHDA, CDR2 SQIVND (reference sequence). The CDR3 contains 17 residues. The CDR3, as DNA: TGTGCCAGTAGCCAAGACGTCCGGGGGGCAGGGATCCACGAGCAGTACTTC. As protein: CASSQDVRGAGIHEQYF.

Many counts were recorded for this clonotype. The chain uses TRBV5-8 and TRBJ2-7; 10 nucleotides agree with TRBD2. J was trimmed by 5 bases and V by 3 bases; bases with no gene match: 2. Per germline, CDR1 SGHTS and CDR2 YDEGEE. The CDR3 is 13 residues long. CDR3 DNA: TGTGCCAGCAGCTCGGGACTAGCGCACGAGCAGTACTTC. Translating it yields CASSSGLAHEQYF.

A single count supports this clonotype. This chain joins TRBV19 and TRBJ1-3; D is uncertain. Trimming cost V 3 bases and J 0 bases, with 12 bases left between them. Germline V gene data show CDR1 as LNHDA and CDR2 as SQIVND (reference sequence). The CDR3 spans 16 residues. CDR3 nucleotides: TGTGCCAGTAGTATTGATCCCAGCGGCTCTGGAAACACCATATATTTT. It is translated as CASSIDPSGSGNTIYF.

Many counts were recorded for this clonotype. The chain combines TRBV24-1 with TRBJ2-7; a possible D gene is TRBD2 (7 bases). Germline CDR1 KGHDR, CDR2 SFDVKD. V was trimmed by 6 bases and J by 6 bases, leaving 14 bases between them. The CDR3 sequence is 13 residues long. The CDR3 reads CATSSRGGAEQYF. The CDR3, as DNA: TGTGCCACCAGTTCCAGGGGAGGGGCCGAGCAGTACTTC.

This clonotype was counted ten times or more. This chain uses TRBV28 with TRBJ2-7, with D perhaps given as TRBD1 or TRBD2 (5 bases each). This CDR3 contains 15 residues. CDR1 MDHEN and CDR2 SYDVKM come from the germline V gene. The ends were cut back, 3 bases at V and 7 bases at J, with 19 bases in the middle. The CDR3 region has the DNA TGTGCCAGCAGTTTTGAGTTCTGGGGGTCAAGGGAGCAGTACTTC. The encoded protein is CASSFEFWGSREQYF. Filled out from reference TRBV28 and TRBJ2-7, the complete variable domain reads DVKVTQSSRYLVKRTGEKVFLECVQDMDHENMFWYRQDPGLGLRLIYFSYDVKMKEKGDIPEGYSVSREKKERFSLILESASTNQTSMYLCASSFEFWGSREQYFGPGTRLTVT.

This rearrangement joins TRBV9 to TRBJ1-2, with D hard to call. Germline-derived CDR1 and CDR2 are SGDLS and YYNGEE. Trimming removed 4 bases from V and 3 bases from J, with 19 bases in between. The CDR3 is 16 amino acids. CDR3 sequence (DNA): TGTGCCAGCAGCCCGAGTAACCAGGTGCAGTACTATGGCTACACCTTC. Its translation: CASSPSNQVQYYGYTF. The whole variable domain, remainder taken from reference TRBV9 and TRBJ1-2, is DSGVTQTPKHLITATGQRVTLRCSPRSGDLSVYWYQQSLDQGLQFLIQYYNGEERAKGNILERFSAQQFPDLHSELNLSSLELGDSALYFCASSPSNQVQYYGYTFGSGTRLTVV.

This clonotype was detected ten times or more. The rearrangement uses TRBV10-3 and TRBJ1-1; 8 nucleotides align to TRBD1. There are 14 residues in the CDR3. V was clipped by 4 bases and J by 3 bases; unmatched bases: 4. In germline, CDR1 is ENHRY, CDR2 SYGVKD. The CDR3 sequence is CAISGETGDTEAFF. The DNA for the CDR3 is TGTGCCATCAGTGGGGAGACAGGGGACACTGAAGCTTTCTTT.

This clonotype is a singleton in its sample. As DNA, the CDR3 is TGCAGTGCTAGAGCTCCCCCGGGGGCGGTAAAGGCCGGCACCTTC. It is translated as CSARAPPGAVKAGTF. The genes are TRBV20-1 and TRBJ1-2; a possible D gene is TRBD1 (6 bases). Germline V CDR1 and CDR2: DFQATT, SNEGSKA (reference sequence). The CDR3 has 15 amino acids. Trimming took off 1 base at V and 13 bases at J, with 25 bases between the two ends.

This clonotype was seen repeatedly, ten times or more. V and J are TRBV7-8 and TRBJ1-2; TRBD1 is a possible D gene (5 bases). This CDR3 comprises 14 residues. The germline gives CDR1 SGHVS, CDR2 FQNEAQ. Trimming removed 1 base from V and 4 bases from J, with 10 bases in between. In DNA, the CDR3 is TGTGCCAGCAGCTTAGGTGGGGGATTCTATGGCTACACCTTC. Residues: CASSLGGGFYGYTF.

This clonotype has more than one count but fewer than ten. CDR3 coding DNA: TGTGCCATCAGTGACGGCCCAGGGGGCAACACTGAAGCTTTCTTT. Translating it yields CAISDGPGGNTEAFF. The chain couples TRBV10-3 to TRBJ1-1, with 8 bases fitting TRBD1. Germline lookup yields CDR1 ENHRY and CDR2 SYGVKD. The V gene end was trimmed by 3 bases and the J gene end by 2 bases; junction bases not matched to a gene: 5. This CDR3 region has 15 residues.

This clonotype was seen many times. The rearrangement links TRBV6-5 to TRBJ2-5, with D uncertain. With 0 bases removed from V and 2 bases from J, the gap between germline ends came to 10 bases. The CDR3 consists of 15 residues. The V gene's germline CDR1 is MNHEY and CDR2 SVGAGI. This CDR3 is CASSYSYQKQETQYF. DNA for the CDR3: TGTGCCAGCAGTTACTCGTACCAGAAACAAGAGACCCAGTACTTC.

This clonotype was seen only a few times. The V call is TRBV10-3, the J call TRBJ1-6; D is unresolved. The CDR3 totals 14 residues. CDR1 is ENHRY and CDR2 is SYGVKD in the germline V gene. The V and J ends lost 3 bases and 6 bases respectively, with 9 bases between them. CDR3: CAISERDFNSPLHF. In DNA, the CDR3 is TGTGCCATCAGTGAAAGGGATTTTAATTCACCCCTCCACTTT.

The chain employs TRBV20-1 and TRBJ2-7; D is unclear. V gave up 0 bases and J gave up 0 bases, with 15 bases separating them. Germline CDR1 and CDR2: DFQATT and SNEGSKA (reference sequence). The CDR3 runs to 16 residues. The CDR3 region has the DNA TGCAGTGCTAGAGACTGGACGGAATATAGCTCCTACGAGCAGTACTTC. It specifies CSARDWTEYSSYEQYF.

The gene calls are TRBV4-1 and TRBJ1-2, with TRBD1 identical over 9 bases. J gave up 4 bases and V 0 bases, and 6 bases lay outside the gene matches. CDR1 and CDR2 (germline): MGHRA, YSYEKL. The CDR3 runs to 16 residues. In DNA form, the CDR3 reads TGCGCCAGCAGCCAAGATCCTGGGACAGGGAGCTATGGCTACACCTTC. It encodes CASSQDPGTGSYGYTF.

The J gene is TRBJ2-7, the V gene TRBV7-2; the match to TRBD2 covers 10 bases. This CDR3 contains 14 residues. CDR1 and CDR2 from the germline V gene are SGHTA and FQGNSA. The V segment lost 4 bases and the J segment 6 bases; nucleotides outside the gene matches: 6. CDR3 bases: TGTGCCAGCAGCTCACTAGCGGGACCTTCCGAGCAGTACTTC. This codes for CASSSLAGPSEQYF.

This clonotype was found many times. The CDR3 DNA sequence: TGCGCCAGCGGACCAGTGAGCAATCAGCCCCAGCATTTT. It specifies CASGPVSNQPQHF. The J gene is TRBJ1-5, the V gene TRBV4-1, with D unclear. The CDR3 has 13 amino acids. Trimming removed 8 bases at V and 1 base at J, with 9 bases between. The germline V gene encodes CDR1 MGHRA and CDR2 YSYEKL.

V gene TRBV20-1 combines with J gene TRBJ1-5, with D possibly being TRBD1 (6 bases). The CDR3 length is 13 residues. The V gene's germline CDR1 is DFQATT and CDR2 SNEGSKA (reference sequence). V lost 6 bases, J lost 5 bases, and 14 bases lay in between. DNA for the CDR3: TGCAGTGCCAGCGGGACACTCGATCAGCCCCAGCATTTT. Encoded protein: CSASGTLDQPQHF.

Points on this clonotype: A much more abundant neighbour one base away suggests this may be a read error. Because it lacks the conserved phenylalanine or tryptophan at the end, this CDR3 is likely a read error. The rearrangement links TRBV5-1 to TRBJ1-4, with 7 bases fitting TRBD1. V gave up 1 base and J gave up 5 bases; unmatched junction bases: 5. The CDR3 is 15 residues long. Germline values: CDR1 SGHRS, CDR2 YFSETQ. CDR3 residues: CASSLRDRSNEKLFS. In DNA form, the CDR3 reads TGCGCCAGCAGCTTGAGGGACAGATCGAATGAAAAACTGTTTTCT.

This clonotype was counted many times. This chain joins TRBV3-1 and TRBJ2-2, with TRBD1 matching 9 bases. Germline V gene data show CDR1 as LGHDT and CDR2 as YNNKEL (reference sequence). The CDR3 runs to 15 residues. The ends lost 4 bases at V and 5 bases at J; junction bases unmatched: 5. CDR3 coding DNA: TGTGCCAGCAGCCTCCGGGACAGGGAAACCGGGGAGCTGTTTTTT. It yields the protein CASSLRDRETGELFF.